This T cell receptor (beta chain) was sequenced for a study of control samples from healthy donors and cancer patients. TCRdb's copy holds only in-frame clones and misses some; the assay was immunoSEQ multiplex PCR. The sample includes some 150,000 clones, around 94% of them seen just once. The CDR3 is 17 residues long. CDR1 MGHRA and CDR2 YSYEKL come from the germline V gene. The V end was cut by 4 bases, the J end by 8 bases, with 24 bases between. The J gene is TRBJ2-1, the V gene TRBV4-1; TRBD1 is a possible D gene (5 bases). Sequencing was performed on PBMCs. The TCR originated in a man in his fifties or sixties with colorectal cancer. DNA of the CDR3: TGCGCCAGCAGCCTCCAAGACCAGGGTGGGGTAGGCGATGAGCAGTTCTTC. This sequence encodes CASSLQDQGGVGDEQFF.